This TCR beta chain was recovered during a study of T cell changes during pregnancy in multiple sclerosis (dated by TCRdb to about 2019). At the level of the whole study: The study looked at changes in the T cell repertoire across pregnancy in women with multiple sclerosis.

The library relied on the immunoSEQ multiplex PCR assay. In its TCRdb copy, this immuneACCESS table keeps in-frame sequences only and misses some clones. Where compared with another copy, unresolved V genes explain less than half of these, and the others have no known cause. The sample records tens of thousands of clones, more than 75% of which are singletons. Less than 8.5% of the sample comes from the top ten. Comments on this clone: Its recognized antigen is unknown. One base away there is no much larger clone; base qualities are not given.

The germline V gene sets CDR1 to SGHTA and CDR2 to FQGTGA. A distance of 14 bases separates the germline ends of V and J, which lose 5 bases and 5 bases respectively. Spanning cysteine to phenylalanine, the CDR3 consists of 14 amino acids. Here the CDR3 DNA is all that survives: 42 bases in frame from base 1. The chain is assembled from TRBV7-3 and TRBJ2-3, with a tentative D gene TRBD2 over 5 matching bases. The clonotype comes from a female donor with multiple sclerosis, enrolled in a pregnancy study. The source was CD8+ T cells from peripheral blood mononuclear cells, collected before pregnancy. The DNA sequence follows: TGTGCCAGCAGCCTAGGGTACGGGGTAGATACGCAGTATTTT. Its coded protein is CASSLGYGVDTQYF.